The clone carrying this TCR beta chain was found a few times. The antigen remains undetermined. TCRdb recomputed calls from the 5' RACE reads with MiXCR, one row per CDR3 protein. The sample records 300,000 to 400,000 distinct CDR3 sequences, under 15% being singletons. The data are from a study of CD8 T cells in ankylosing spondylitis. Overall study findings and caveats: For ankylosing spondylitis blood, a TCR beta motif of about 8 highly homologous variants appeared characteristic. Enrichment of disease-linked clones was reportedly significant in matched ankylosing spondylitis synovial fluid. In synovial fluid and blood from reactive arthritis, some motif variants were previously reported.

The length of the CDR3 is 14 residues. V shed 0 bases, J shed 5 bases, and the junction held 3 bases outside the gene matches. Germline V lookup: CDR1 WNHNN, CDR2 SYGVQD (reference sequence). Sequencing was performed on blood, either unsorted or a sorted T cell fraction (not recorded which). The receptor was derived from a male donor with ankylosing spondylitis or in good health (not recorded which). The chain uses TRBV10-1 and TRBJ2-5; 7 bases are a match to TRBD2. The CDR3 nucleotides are TGCGCCAGCAGTGAGTCGGTCGGGGGGGAGACCCAGTACTTC. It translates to CASSESVGGETQYF.